These T cell receptor beta chains were read from a single sample in a study of T cell changes during pregnancy in multiple sclerosis. The assay was immunoSEQ multiplex PCR, and TCRdb's table has in-frame clones only and misses some. The data contain over 50,000 clones, about 87% of them singletons. Sequenced: peripheral blood from another person, used as feeder cells. All receptors derive from a human donor whose cells served as feeder cells for cultures in a pregnancy study. Both conserved end residues are part of each CDR3.

v_gene	j_gene	CDR3aa
TRBV5-4	TRBJ2-7	CASSATGGRGEQYF
TRBV9	TRBJ2-5	CASSVEGSLWETQYF
TRBV28	TRBJ2-7	CASSPQTPSYEQYF
TRBV6-4	TRBJ1-6	CASSDNDASPLHF
TRBV15	TRBJ2-5	CATSRDSSETQYF
TRBV9	TRBJ1-5	CASSVGGVNQPQHF
TRBV2	TRBJ1-1	CASRWFGAQEAFF
TRBV11-2	TRBJ2-3	CASSLGRDTQYF
TRBV4-2	TRBJ2-5	CASSQDRAPGRETQYF
TRBV27	TRBJ2-7	CASKGTSGDTYEQYF
TRBV4-1	TRBJ1-2	CASSPAPGVNYGYTF
TRBV7-9	TRBJ1-2	CASSHRDRGHGYTF
TRBV19	TRBJ2-3	CASRPLTTAASTDTQYF
TRBV7-9	TRBJ2-7	CASSSGLAKREQYF
TRBV29-1	TRBJ2-5	CSVAREAGREGETQYF
TRBV2	TRBJ2-1	CASRASENEQFF
TRBV5-1	TRBJ2-5	CASSFQGFASETQYF
TRBV7-2	TRBJ2-5	CASSPRLALQETQYF
TRBV6-1	TRBJ1-5	CASRIGGTGNQPQHF
TRBV7-3	TRBJ2-3	CASSLGGRTDTQYF
TRBV27	TRBJ2-1	CASSPGYNEQFF
TRBV5-1	TRBJ2-7	CASSLRPPEQYF
TRBV13	TRBJ2-1	CASSIPPGIYNEQFF